This T cell receptor beta chain was captured by sequencing in a study of cytomegalovirus exposure and HLA in healthy donors. As regards this clone: Its antigen is as yet unknown.

Sequencing was performed with immunoSEQ multiplex PCR; in TCRdb, only in-frame clones are kept and a portion is missing. The sample lists around 300,000 clones; around nine tenths were seen once. Study-wide results and caveats: TCR beta chains numbering under 200 were designated cytomegalovirus-associated. Using the classifier, cytomegalovirus status was reportedly diagnosed with high specificity and sensitivity. That first-cohort TCR clusters tended to co-occur in the 130 or so validation repertoires was found in a later analysis.

CDR3 length: 11 amino acids. V lost 1 base and J 10 bases, leaving 10 bases between the germline ends. Germline V gene data show CDR1 as DFQATT and CDR2 as SNEGSKA (reference sequence). The receptor comes from a woman aged 18 to 35 in good health and CMV-seronegative. The rearrangement links TRBV20-1 to TRBJ1-1, with D hard to call. The sample taken for sequencing was PBMCs. The CDR3, as DNA: TGCAGTGCTAGAGTTCCTCGGGGAGCTTTCTTT. Translated: CSARVPRGAFF.